The T cell receptor beta chain described here comes from a study of blood T cells in healthy people across ages. Study-wide points: Aged donors had fewer naive CD4+ cells and lower diversity than long-lived donors.

As concerns this clonotype: The antigen remains undetermined.

PCR was performed a second time for 7 to 11 cycles using a sample-barcoded 5' primer and a J-beta primer mix. Tagging of each cDNA molecule was performed by a template-switch adaptor with 12 random nucleotides. Using its own MiXCR run on the 5' RACE reads, TCRdb lists one record per CDR3 protein. The sample lists 920,000 or so distinct CDR3 sequences, less than 50% occurring once. The clonotype was recovered from a woman aged 60-75 years in good health. Sequenced sample: blood.

CDR3 DNA sequence: TGTGCCAGCAGCTTAGGAGGACTAGCGGGCAGCTACAATGAGCAGTTCTTC. As protein: CASSLGGLAGSYNEQFF. The J gene is TRBJ2-1, the V gene TRBV7-9, with 11 nucleotides matching TRBD2. The ends lost 1 base at V and 3 bases at J; junction bases unmatched: 5. Germline assignment: CDR1 SEHNR and CDR2 FQNEAQ (reference sequence). CDR3 length: 17 residues.